These 27 T cell receptor beta chains share one sample of origin, sequenced in a study of T cell clonality in common variable immunodeficiency. These receptors have no known antigen. Notes on the study in general: Fewer deletions and N-nucleotide insertions were reportedly seen in common variable immunodeficiency TCR beta sequences.

Assay used: immunoSEQ multiplex PCR; TCRdb lists only in-frame clones, some missing. Altogether about 34,000 clones were found in the sample, and no singletons occur. The sequencing input was peripheral blood mononuclear cells. The receptors come from a human donor with common variable immunodeficiency.

This clone was seen repeatedly, ten times or more. The missing CDR3 end, 3 residues past where the read stops, is filled in from the germline J gene. V and J are TRBV5-1 and TRBJ2-7; tentative D call: TRBD1 (7 bases). This CDR3 comprises 18 residues. CDR1 and CDR2 (germline): SGHRS, YFSETQ. Trimming took 0 bases from V and 2 from J, leaving 21 bases between them. The CDR3 bases that were read are TGCGCCAGCAGCTTGGGTGGGACCTCAGGGGGGCGAACCTACGAG. Protein sequence: CASSLGGTSGGRTYE. The entire CDR3 protein is CASSLGGTSGGRTYEQYF.

This clone showed up many times. The read gets to within 3 residues of the CDR3 end, and the germline J gene fills in the rest. The chain joins TRBV28 to TRBJ2-1; 12 bases fit TRBD2. The CDR3 loop spans 18 amino acids. The V segment lost 3 bases and the J segment 2 bases; nucleotides outside the gene matches: 8. CDR1 and CDR2 from the germline V gene are MDHEN and SYDVKM. CDR3 bases read: TGTGCCAGCAGTTTCCCCGGACTAGCGGGAATCCCCTACAATGAG. Its protein is CASSFPGLAGIPYNE. The complete CDR3 sequence is CASSFPGLAGIPYNEQFF.

This clone came up a few times. The read halts 3 residues ahead of the CDR3 end, with the missing end drawn from the germline J gene. The chain uses TRBV18 and TRBJ2-5; 12 positions match TRBD2. Germline V gives CDR1 KGHSH, CDR2 LQKENI. CDR3 length: 18 residues. The V segment lost 0 bases and the J segment 1 base; nucleotides outside the gene matches: 6. The CDR3: CASSPPTSGGWPQETQYF. The sequenced CDR3 bases are TGTGCCAGCTCACCACCAACTAGCGGGGGGTGGCCCCAAGAGACC.

This clone occurred many times. The read falls 3 residues short of the CDR3 end, and the missing part is taken from the germline J gene. V and J are TRBV20-1 and TRBJ2-3, with 13 bases fitting TRBD2. CDR3 length equals 14 residues. The germline V gene has CDR1 DFQATT and CDR2 SNEGSKA (reference sequence). The J segment lost 6 bases and the V segment lost 4 bases, leaving 4 bases of the junction unmatched. Incomplete CDR3 DNA: TGCAGTGCTAAGGGACTAGCGGGAAGGGATACG. This codes for CSAKGLAGRDT. From start to end, the CDR3 is CSAKGLAGRDTQYF.

This clone was seen ten or more times. The read halts 3 residues ahead of the CDR3 end, with the missing end drawn from the germline J gene. The chain is built from TRBV18 and TRBJ2-1; 13 nucleotides line up with TRBD2. Germline loops: CDR1 KGHSH, CDR2 LQKENI. This CDR3 spans 19 amino acids. J was trimmed by 7 bases and V by 4 bases; bases with no gene match: 16. CDR3 protein: CASSRQPRTSGSYDNEQFF. The part of the CDR3 DNA that was read is TGTGCCAGCTCACGTCAACCGAGGACTAGCGGGAGTTATGATAATGAG.

This clone was seen ten or more times. Coverage ceases 3 residues before the CDR3 finishes, and the germline J gene fills in the end. The rearrangement joins TRBV2 to TRBJ2-1; perhaps TRBD2 as D (6 bases). The germline V gene encodes CDR1 SNHLY and CDR2 FYNNEI. V was clipped by 3 bases and J by 8 bases, with 14 bases between them. There are 14 residues in the CDR3. The CDR3 DNA, read in part, is TGTGCCAGCAGTGATGGGGGACTCGTCGATGAG. This translates into CASSDGGLVDE. The CDR3 reads in full as CASSDGGLVDEQFF.

This clone was detected a few times. The CDR3 goes on 3 residues after the read ends, and that part is filled in from the germline J gene. J is TRBJ1-1 and V is TRBV23-1; 11 bases fit TRBD1. TRBV23-1 is reported as an ORF; its role is uncertain. V lost 0 bases and J lost 0; bases outside the gene matches: 12. The CDR3 contains 20 residues. The CDR3 here is CASSQSSMDRGQAVNTEAFF. The covered CDR3 bases are TGCGCCAGCAGTCAATCAAGCATGGACAGGGGGCAAGCTGTGAACACTGAA.

Points on this clone: The read ends 3 residues shy of where the CDR3 ends; the end is completed using the germline J gene. The chain joins TRBV7-9 to TRBJ2-1, with a possible D match to TRBD1 (6 bases). Germline V gene sequence: CDR1 SEHNR, CDR2 FQNEAQ (reference sequence). The CDR3 extends over 15 amino acids. The ends were cut back, 1 base at V and 7 bases at J, with 14 bases in the middle. The CDR3 here is CASSLGQGYMNEQFF. The covered CDR3 bases are TGTGCCAGCAGCTTAGGGCAGGGGTATATGAATGAG.

In its sample, this clone was seen a few times. The CDR3 is cut off 3 residues early in the read; its end comes from the germline J gene. The chain combines TRBV7-9 with TRBJ2-5; 12 bases map to TRBD2. The CDR3 totals 15 residues. The germline V gene encodes CDR1 SEHNR and CDR2 FQNEAQ (reference sequence). Trimming cost V 5 bases and J 3 bases; bases outside gene matches: 4. The CDR3 sequence: CASSPRTSGKETQYF. The part of the CDR3 DNA that was read is TGTGCCAGCAGCCCGCGGACTAGCGGGAAAGAGACC.

This clone was observed a few times. The CDR3 is cut off 3 residues early in the read; its end comes from the germline J gene. The V call is TRBV30, the J call TRBJ1-5; 7 nucleotides match TRBD1. The CDR3 length is 17 residues. Germline lookup yields CDR1 GTSNPN and CDR2 SVGIG (reference sequence). V dropped 1 base and J dropped 1; count of bases not matched to a gene: 10. The chain's CDR3 is CAWSATRDSRSNQPQHF. The DNA read from the CDR3 is TGTGCCTGGAGTGCGACCCGGGACAGTAGAAGCAATCAGCCC.

This clone has at least ten counts. The CDR3 end lies 3 residues beyond the end of the read and is filled in from the germline J gene. The chain has TRBV9 and TRBJ2-6; possible D gene TRBD2, 6 bases. Trimming took off 3 bases at V and 2 bases at J, with 9 bases between the two ends. The CDR3 covers 15 residues. Germline V lookup: CDR1 SGDLS, CDR2 YYNGEE. The DNA read from the CDR3 is TGTGCCAGCAGCGACGGGGAGGCTGGGGCCAACGTC. Amino acids: CASSDGEAGANV. The CDR3 in full is CASSDGEAGANVLTF.

Note on this clone: The read finishes 3 residues shy of the CDR3 end, and the germline J gene is used to complete it. The chain combines TRBV7-9 with TRBJ1-2, with unresolved D. V gave up 5 bases and J gave up 6 bases, with 16 bases separating them. This CDR3 is 14 amino acids long. Per germline, CDR1 SEHNR and CDR2 FQNEAQ (reference sequence). CDR3 sequence reads: CASSQEPEGHGYTF. The DNA read from the CDR3 is TGTGCCAGCAGCCAAGAGCCAGAGGGCCATGGC.

The DNA read from the CDR3 is TGTGCCAGCAGTGAGGCAGGAGGTGAAGATGGC. This gives the protein CASSEAGGEDG. From start to end, the CDR3 is CASSEAGGEDGYTF. The chain links TRBV6-1 to TRBJ1-2; D gene unclear. The CDR3 end lies 3 residues beyond the end of the read and is filled in from the germline J gene. The V end lost 3 bases, the J end lost 6 bases, and 14 bases lay between the germline ends. Germline CDR1 MNHNS, CDR2 SASEGT. The CDR3 spans 14 residues.

This clone was picked up many times. The read stops 3 residues short of the end of the CDR3; the missing end is completed from the germline J gene. The gene calls are TRBV29-1 and TRBJ2-7; 7 nucleotides match TRBD2. The V gene end was trimmed by 4 bases and the J gene end by 5 bases; junction bases not matched to a gene: 5. The germline gives CDR1 SQVTM, CDR2 ANQGSEA. This CDR3 region has 12 residues. The CDR3 here is CSVGGGSHEQYF. Partial CDR3 DNA: TGCAGCGTTGGAGGCGGGAGCCACGAG.

This clone was seen repeatedly, ten times or more. The sequenced fragment ends 3 residues before the CDR3 boundary, so the rest is inferred from the germline J gene. The chain combines TRBV10-3 with TRBJ2-3; 7 bases agree with TRBD2. Germline V gene lookup returns CDR1 ENHRY and CDR2 SYGVKD. The CDR3 runs 13 residues. With 7 bases clipped from V and 6 bases from J, the junction kept 7 bases outside the gene matches. CDR3 in amino acids: CAINRGRTDTQYF. The covered CDR3 bases are TGTGCCATCAATCGCGGGAGAACCGATACG.

With regard to this clone: The sequenced fragment ends 3 residues before the CDR3 boundary, so the rest is inferred from the germline J gene. The V and J genes are TRBV2 and TRBJ2-2; 8 bases agree with TRBD1. This CDR3 comprises 16 residues. V lost 6 bases to trimming and J lost 2 bases; unmatched junction nucleotides: 8. Germline V gene data show CDR1 as SNHLY and CDR2 as FYNNEI. CDR3 sequence: CASRQSGTGNTGELFF. The DNA read from the CDR3 is TGTGCCAGCAGGCAGTCCGGGACAGGTAACACCGGGGAG.

The table lists this clone with many counts. Read data end 3 residues before the CDR3 end; the end is taken from the germline J gene. V usage is TRBV29-1 and J usage is TRBJ2-1, with 12 bases lining up with TRBD1. J gave up 6 bases and V 6 bases, and 6 bases lay outside the gene matches. The CDR3 length is 14 residues. Germline loops: CDR1 SQVTM, CDR2 ANQGSEA. The CDR3 is CSVAGTGGFNEQFF. CDR3 bases read: TGCAGCGTCGCCGGGACAGGGGGCTTCAATGAG.

This clone has just a few counts. Read coverage stops 3 residues before the CDR3 terminus; the germline J gene supplies the remainder. J is TRBJ1-5 and V is TRBV6-2 or TRBV6-3; D possibly corresponds to TRBD1 (6 bases). From germline, CDR1 is MNHEY and CDR2 SVGEGT. This CDR3 is 16 amino acids long. V was shortened by 5 bases and J by 7 bases, with 21 bases between the two germline ends. The sequenced part of the CDR3 DNA is TGTGCCAGCAGTCCGGTACAGGGAGGCAAGGGGCAGCCC. Protein: CASSPVQGGKGQP. The whole CDR3 protein reads CASSPVQGGKGQPQHF.

This clone occurred a few times. The CDR3 end falls 3 residues outside the read, so it is completed with the germline J gene. The chain carries TRBV6-2 or TRBV6-3 and TRBJ2-1; 9 bases align to TRBD2. The CDR3 runs to 15 residues. Per germline, CDR1 MNHEY and CDR2 SVGEGT. With V trimmed by 5 bases and J by 4 bases, 6 bases remained unmatched. CDR3 sequence: CASSSLAGEYNEQFF. The sequenced CDR3 bases are TGTGCCAGCAGTAGTTTAGCGGGAGAGTACAATGAG.

This clone was picked up many times. Here the CDR3 reads CASSWGRVTAETQYF. The CDR3 DNA, read in part, is TGTGCCAGCAGCTGGGGCCGGGTCACGGCTGAGACC. The chain employs TRBV7-9 and TRBJ2-5, with D maybe TRBD1 (5 bases). The read is 3 residues too short to cover the CDR3 end, so that end is filled in from the germline J gene. The CDR3 runs 15 residues. The germline V gene has CDR1 SEHNR and CDR2 FQNEAQ (reference sequence). Deletions cut 4 bases from V and 5 bases from J, with 17 bases between.

This clone has only a few counts. The read stops 3 residues short of the end of the CDR3; the missing end is completed from the germline J gene. This chain joins TRBV7-2 and TRBJ2-7, with 9 bases identical to TRBD2. There are 15 residues in the CDR3. From germline, CDR1 is SGHTA and CDR2 FQGNSA. V shed 5 bases, J shed 6 bases, and the junction held 11 bases outside the gene matches. The sequenced CDR3 bases are TGTGCCAGCAGCCGCCCCGGGGTAGCGGGAGTCGAG. This sequence encodes CASSRPGVAGVE. In full, the CDR3 reads CASSRPGVAGVEQYF.

With regard to this clone: The sequence runs out 3 residues before the end of the CDR3; the remainder is reconstructed from the germline J gene. The chain joins TRBV7-9 to TRBJ1-6; D might be TRBD1 (5 bases). Deletions cut 1 base from V and 10 bases from J, with 11 bases between. In germline, CDR1 is SEHNR, CDR2 FQNEAQ (reference sequence). The CDR3 consists of 14 residues. This chain's CDR3 is CASSLGGVRSPLHF. CDR3 DNA (partial): TGTGCCAGCAGCTTAGGGGGGGTCCGATCACCC.

This clone was seen repeatedly, ten times or more. The read ends 3 residues before the CDR3 terminus; that terminus is restored from the germline J gene. This chain links TRBV18 with TRBJ2-1; TRBD2 aligns across 7 bases. The CDR3 is 15 residues long. J lost 9 bases, V lost 8 bases, and 16 bases had no gene match. Germline V gives CDR1 KGHSH, CDR2 LQKENI. The CDR3 loop is CASLLEGGMDSEQFF. CDR3 DNA, as far as it was read: TGTGCCAGCCTTTTGGAGGGAGGGATGGACTCTGAG.

With respect to this clone: Read sequence stops 3 residues before the CDR3 end, and the germline J gene provides the missing end. This sequence joins TRBV2 and TRBJ1-2; TRBD1 aligns across 8 bases. This CDR3 contains 14 residues. CDR1 and CDR2 from the germline V gene are SNHLY and FYNNEI. Trimming took 4 bases from V and 3 from J; bases not matched to a gene: 4. CDR3: CASSVQGADYGYTF. The sequenced CDR3 bases are TGTGCCAGCAGTGTCCAGGGGGCTGACTATGGC.

This clone was picked up a small number of times. The read comes to an end 3 residues before the CDR3 does, leaving the germline J gene to fill in the end. The chain joins TRBV7-3 to TRBJ2-2; 8 bases match TRBD1. V gave up 2 bases and J gave up 8 bases; unmatched junction bases: 7. Germline V CDR1 and CDR2: SGHTA, FQGTGA. This CDR3 has 15 residues. The CDR3 loop is CASSLARTGTGELFF. Incomplete CDR3 DNA: TGTGCCAGCAGCTTAGCCCGGACAGGGACTGGGGAG.

By frequency in the sample, this clone is medium-sized. Coverage ceases 3 residues before the CDR3 finishes, and the germline J gene fills in the end. The chain carries TRBV29-1 and TRBJ2-2, with 11 bases aligning to TRBD2. V shed 4 bases and J 3 bases; nucleotides not matched to a gene: 4. Germline-derived CDR1 and CDR2 are SQVTM and ANQGSEA. There are 15 residues in the CDR3. The CDR3 protein is CSVVLAGAHTGELFF. CDR3 DNA, as far as it was read: TGCAGCGTTGTACTAGCGGGAGCGCACACCGGGGAG.

This clone occurred a few times. The sequence runs out 3 residues before the end of the CDR3; the remainder is reconstructed from the germline J gene. The chain recombines TRBV7-9 with TRBJ1-5; perhaps TRBD1 as D (5 bases). Per the germline V gene, CDR1 is SEHNR and CDR2 is FQNEAQ (reference sequence). The CDR3 covers 15 residues. V was trimmed by 4 bases and J by 1 base, leaving 11 bases between them. The sequenced CDR3 bases are TGTGCCAGCAGCTGGGGCTTAGGAAGCAATCAGCCC. The encoded protein is CASSWGLGSNQP. The whole CDR3 is CASSWGLGSNQPQHF.